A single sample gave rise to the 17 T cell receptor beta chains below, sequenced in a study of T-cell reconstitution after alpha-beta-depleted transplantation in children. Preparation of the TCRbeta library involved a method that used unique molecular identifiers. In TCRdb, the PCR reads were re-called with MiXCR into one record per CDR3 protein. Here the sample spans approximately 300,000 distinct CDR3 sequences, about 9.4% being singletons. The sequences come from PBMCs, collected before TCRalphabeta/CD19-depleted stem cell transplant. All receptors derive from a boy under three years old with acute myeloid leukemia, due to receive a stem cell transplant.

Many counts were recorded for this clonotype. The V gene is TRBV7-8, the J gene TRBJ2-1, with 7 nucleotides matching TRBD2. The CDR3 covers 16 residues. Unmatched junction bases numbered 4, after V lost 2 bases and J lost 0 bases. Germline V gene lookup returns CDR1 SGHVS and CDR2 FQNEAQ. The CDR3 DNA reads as TGTGCCAGCAGCTTATCCGGCGGGAGCTCCTACAATGAGCAGTTCTTC. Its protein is CASSLSGGSSYNEQFF.

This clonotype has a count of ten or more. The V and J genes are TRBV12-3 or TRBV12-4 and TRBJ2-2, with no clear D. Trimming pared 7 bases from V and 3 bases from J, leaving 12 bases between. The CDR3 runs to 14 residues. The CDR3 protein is CASTSRIYTGELFF. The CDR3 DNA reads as TGTGCCAGCACCTCACGGATATACACCGGGGAGCTGTTTTTT.

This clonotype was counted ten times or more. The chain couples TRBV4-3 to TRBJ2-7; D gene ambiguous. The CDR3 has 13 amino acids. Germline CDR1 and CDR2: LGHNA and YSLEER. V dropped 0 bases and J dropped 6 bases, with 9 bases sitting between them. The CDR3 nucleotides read TGCGCCAGCAGCCAAGAAGGTTCGGGCGAGCAGTACTTC. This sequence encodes CASSQEGSGEQYF.

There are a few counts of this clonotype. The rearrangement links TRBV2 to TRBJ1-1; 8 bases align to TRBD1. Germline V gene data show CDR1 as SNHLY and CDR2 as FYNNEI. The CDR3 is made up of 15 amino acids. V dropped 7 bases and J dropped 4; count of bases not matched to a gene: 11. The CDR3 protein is CASKFRTGPFTEAFF. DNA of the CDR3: TGTGCCAGCAAGTTCCGGACAGGGCCATTCACTGAAGCTTTCTTT.

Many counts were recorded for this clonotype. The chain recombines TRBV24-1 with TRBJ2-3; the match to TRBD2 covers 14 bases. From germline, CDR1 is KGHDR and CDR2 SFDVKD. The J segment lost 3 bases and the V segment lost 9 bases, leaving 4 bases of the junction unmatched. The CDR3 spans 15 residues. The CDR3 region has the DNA TGTGCCACCGCCGGGACTAGCGGGGGAACAGATACGCAGTATTTT. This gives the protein CATAGTSGGTDTQYF.

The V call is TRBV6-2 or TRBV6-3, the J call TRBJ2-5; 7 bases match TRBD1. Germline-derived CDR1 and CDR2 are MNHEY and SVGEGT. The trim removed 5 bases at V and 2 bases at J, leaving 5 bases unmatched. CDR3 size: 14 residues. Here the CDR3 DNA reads TGTGCCAGCAGTCCGGACAGGATTCAAGAGACCCAGTACTTC. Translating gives CASSPDRIQETQYF.

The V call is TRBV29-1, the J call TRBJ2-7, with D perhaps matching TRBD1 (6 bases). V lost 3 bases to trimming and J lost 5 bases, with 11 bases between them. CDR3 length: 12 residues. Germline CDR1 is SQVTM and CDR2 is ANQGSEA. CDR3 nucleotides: TGCAGCGTTGATGGGCAGGGGAACGAGCAGTACTTC. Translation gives CSVDGQGNEQYF.

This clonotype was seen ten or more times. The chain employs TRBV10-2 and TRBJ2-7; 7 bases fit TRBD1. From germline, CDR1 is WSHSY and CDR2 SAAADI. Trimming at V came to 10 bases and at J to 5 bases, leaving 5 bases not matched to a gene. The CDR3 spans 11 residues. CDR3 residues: CATEQGNEQYF. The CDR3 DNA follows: TGCGCCACCGAACAGGGGAACGAGCAGTACTTC.

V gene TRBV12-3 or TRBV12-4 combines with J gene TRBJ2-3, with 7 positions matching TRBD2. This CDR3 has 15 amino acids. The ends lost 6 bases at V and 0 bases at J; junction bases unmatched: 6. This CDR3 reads CASSLLAVSTDTQYF. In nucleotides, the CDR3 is TGTGCCAGCAGCCTGCTAGCGGTGAGCACAGATACGCAGTATTTT.

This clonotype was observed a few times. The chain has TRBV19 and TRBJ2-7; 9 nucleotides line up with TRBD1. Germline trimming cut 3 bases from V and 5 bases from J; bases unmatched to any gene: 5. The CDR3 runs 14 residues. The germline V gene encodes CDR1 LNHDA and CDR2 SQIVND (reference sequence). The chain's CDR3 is CASSIGQGQNEQYF. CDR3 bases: TGTGCCAGTAGTATCGGACAGGGGCAAAACGAGCAGTACTTC.

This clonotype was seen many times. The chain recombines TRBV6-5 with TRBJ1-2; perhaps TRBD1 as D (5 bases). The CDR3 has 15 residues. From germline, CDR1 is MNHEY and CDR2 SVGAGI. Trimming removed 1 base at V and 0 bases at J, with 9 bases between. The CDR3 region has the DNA TGTGCCAGCAGTTACTTGAGGGGAGCTAACTATGGCTACACCTTC. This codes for CASSYLRGANYGYTF.

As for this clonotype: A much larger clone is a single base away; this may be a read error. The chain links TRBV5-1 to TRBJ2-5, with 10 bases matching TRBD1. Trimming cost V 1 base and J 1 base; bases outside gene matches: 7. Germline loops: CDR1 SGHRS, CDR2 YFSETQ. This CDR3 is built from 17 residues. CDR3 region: CASSLLGTGVCQETQYF. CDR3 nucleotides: TGCGCCAGCAGCTTGTTGGGGACAGGGGTCTGCCAAGAGACCCAGTACTTC.

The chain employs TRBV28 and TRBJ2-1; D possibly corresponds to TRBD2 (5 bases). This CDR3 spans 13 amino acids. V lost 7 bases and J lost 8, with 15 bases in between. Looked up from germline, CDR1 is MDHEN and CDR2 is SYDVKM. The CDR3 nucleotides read TGTGCCAGCATGCTGAGAGGGTGGGATGAGCAGTTCTTC. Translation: CASMLRGWDEQFF.

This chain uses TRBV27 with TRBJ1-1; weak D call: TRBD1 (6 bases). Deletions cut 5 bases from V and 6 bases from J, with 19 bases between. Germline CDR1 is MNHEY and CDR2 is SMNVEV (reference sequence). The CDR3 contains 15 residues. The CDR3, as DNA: TGTGCCAGCAGTCCATCGCCTTACAGGGCGGCTGAAGCTTTCTTT. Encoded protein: CASSPSPYRAAEAFF.

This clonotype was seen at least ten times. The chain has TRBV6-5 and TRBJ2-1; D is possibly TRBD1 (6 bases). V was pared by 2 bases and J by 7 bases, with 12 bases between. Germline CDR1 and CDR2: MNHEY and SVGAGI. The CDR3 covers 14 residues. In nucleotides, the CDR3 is TGTGCCAGCAGTTACCAGGGGACGCCAAATGAGCAGTTCTTC. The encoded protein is CASSYQGTPNEQFF.

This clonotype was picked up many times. CDR3 sequence reads: CASFVRLANTGELFF. DNA for the CDR3: TGTGCCAGCTTTGTAAGACTAGCGAACACCGGGGAGCTGTTTTTT. This chain connects TRBV7-8 to TRBJ2-2; tentatively, D is TRBD2 (6 bases). The V gene's germline CDR1 is SGHVS and CDR2 FQNEAQ. This CDR3 has 15 residues. V shed 8 bases and J shed 0 bases, with 13 bases lying between them.

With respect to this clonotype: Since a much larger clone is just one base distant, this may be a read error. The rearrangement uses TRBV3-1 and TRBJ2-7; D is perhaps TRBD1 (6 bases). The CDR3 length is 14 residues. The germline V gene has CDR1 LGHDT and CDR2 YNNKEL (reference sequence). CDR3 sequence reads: CASRQDGTPRKQYF. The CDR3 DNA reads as TGTGCCAGCCGCCAAGATGGGACACCACGGAAGCAGTACTTC.